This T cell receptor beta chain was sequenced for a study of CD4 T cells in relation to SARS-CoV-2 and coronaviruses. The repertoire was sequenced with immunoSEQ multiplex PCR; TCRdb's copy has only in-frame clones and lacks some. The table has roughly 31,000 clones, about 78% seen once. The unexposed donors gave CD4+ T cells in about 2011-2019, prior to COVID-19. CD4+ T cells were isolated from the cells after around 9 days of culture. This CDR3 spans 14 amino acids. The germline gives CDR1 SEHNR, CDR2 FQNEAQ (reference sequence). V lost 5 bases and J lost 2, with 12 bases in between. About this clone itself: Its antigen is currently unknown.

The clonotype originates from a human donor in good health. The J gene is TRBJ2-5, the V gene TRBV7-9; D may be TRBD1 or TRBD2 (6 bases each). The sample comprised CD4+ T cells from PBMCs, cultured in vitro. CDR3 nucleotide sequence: TGTGCCAGCAGCCGGGGGACACTTCAAGAGACCCAGTACTTC. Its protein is CASSRGTLQETQYF.